The present T cell receptor (beta chain) was sequenced within a study of T cells in Graves' hyperthyroidism and ophthalmopathy. Study-level information: The authors collected peripheral blood at initial diagnosis, before any treatment.

Sampled blood dates from first hyperthyroidism diagnosis, and it precedes any ophthalmopathy symptoms. Germline assignment: CDR1 LGHNA and CDR2 YNFKEQ. V lost 0 bases and J 12 bases, leaving 15 bases between the germline ends. CDR3 length equals 14 residues. Findings of the study overall: Before onset, ophthalmopathy was predicted by the model a median around 6 months earlier. Separation of ophthalmopathy from stable hyperthyroidism was achieved by a 13 V-J model.

Regarding this clonotype: Its target is unknown.

Regions amplified from RNA transcripts were the TCR beta CDR3 regions. First-round RT-PCR of the TCR CDR3 relied on the HTBI primer set. Using its own MiXCR run on the multiplex PCR reads, TCRdb lists one record per CDR3 protein. This sample carries 350,000 or so distinct CDR3 sequences, approximately 18% of them seen once, and the ten largest clones take more than 30%. Sequenced material: blood. The chain links TRBV4-2 to TRBJ2-1, with a weak D call TRBD2 (6 bases). This sequence originates from a woman in her twenties or thirties with Graves' hyperthyroidism that later progressed to Graves' ophthalmopathy. The CDR3 DNA sequence: TGTGCCAGCAGCCAAGATACCGGGAGTAAGGTGCAGTTCTTC. Its protein is CASSQDTGSKVQFF.